This TCR beta chain comes out of a study of OX40 agonist ivuxolimab in advanced cancers. Looking at the study overall: Clinicians treated patients with ivuxolimab, an agonistic anti-OX40 (CD134) antibody. Averaging roughly 60 years in age, with a range of about 23 to 79, the cohort was about 83% male.

Points on this clone: The antigen is undetermined. A junction boundary mismatches the germline segment, possibly from a read error.

The repertoire was sequenced with immunoSEQ multiplex PCR; TCRdb's copy has only in-frame clones and lacks some. This sample has 70,000 to 75,000 clones; 82% occur once, and the top ten carry 4% to 6%. Study outcomes and limitations: Among the lowest levels of clonal expansion were found in partial responders at 0.1-3.0 mg/kg.

Germline-derived CDR1 and CDR2 are SGHDN and FVKESK. The CDR3 runs 17 residues. The sample here was CD4+ or CD8+ T cells sorted from blood, taken in a trial of the OX40 agonist ivuxolimab. The chain uses TRBV14 and TRBJ1-1; 9 positions agree with TRBD1. The receptor was isolated from an adult with an advanced solid tumor such as melanoma, head and neck, liver or kidney cancer. In nucleotides, the CDR3 is TGTGCCACCAGCTCAGGACAGGGGACCTTTATGAACACTGAAGCTTTCTTT. This codes for CATSSGQGTFMNTEAFF. Full variable domain (remainder filled in from reference TRBV14 and TRBJ1-1): EAGVTQFPSHSVIEKGQTVTLRCDPISGHDNLYWYRRVMGKEIKFLLHFVKESKQDESGMPNNRFLAERTGGTYSTLKVQPAELEDSGVYFCATSSGQGTFMNTEAFFGQGTRLTVV.